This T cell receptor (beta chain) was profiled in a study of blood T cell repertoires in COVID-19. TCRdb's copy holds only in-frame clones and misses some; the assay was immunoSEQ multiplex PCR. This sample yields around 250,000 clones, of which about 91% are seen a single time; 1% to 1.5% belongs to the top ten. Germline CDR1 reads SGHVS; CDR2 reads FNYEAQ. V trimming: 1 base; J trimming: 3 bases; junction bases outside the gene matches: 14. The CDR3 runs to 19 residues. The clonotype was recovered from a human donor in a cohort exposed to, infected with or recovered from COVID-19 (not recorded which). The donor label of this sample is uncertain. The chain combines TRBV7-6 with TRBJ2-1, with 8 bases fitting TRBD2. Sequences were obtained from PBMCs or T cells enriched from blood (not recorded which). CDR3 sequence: CASSLGLPSGGPVYNEQFF. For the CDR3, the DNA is TGTGCCAGCAGCTTAGGGCTACCATCGGGGGGGCCGGTCTACAATGAGCAGTTCTTC.